The 4 T cell receptor beta chains below were found in one sample sequenced in a study of blood T cell repertoires in COVID-19. Sequencing used immunoSEQ multiplex PCR; TCRdb keeps in-frame clones, though not all of them. The sample holds roughly 150,000 clones, 80% to 90% seen once. The sequencing input was peripheral blood. Every receptor here comes from a woman in her forties or fifties in a cohort sampled during active or convalescent COVID-19.

V gene TRBV30 combines with J gene TRBJ2-5; 13 nucleotides agree with TRBD2. This CDR3 is built from 14 residues. V trimming: 1 base; J trimming: 4 bases; junction bases outside the gene matches: 0. Germline CDR1 and CDR2: GTSNPN and SVGIG (reference sequence). The CDR3 DNA reads as TGTGCCTGGAGTGGACTAGCGGGGGGAGAGACCCAGTACTTC. Amino acid sequence: CAWSGLAGGETQYF.

The chain joins TRBV14 to TRBJ2-3; TRBD1 is a possible D gene (5 bases). The CDR3 is 14 residues long. V lost 3 bases and J lost 4, with 11 bases in between. Germline CDR1 is SGHDN and CDR2 is FVKESK. The CDR3 spells CASSQFRVPDTQYF. The CDR3 coding sequence is TGTGCCAGCAGCCAGTTCAGGGTCCCAGATACGCAGTATTTT.

DNA for the CDR3: TGTGCCAGCAGGGAGACAGCAAACTATCAGCCCCAGCATTTT. This encodes CASRETANYQPQHF. The J gene is TRBJ1-5, the V gene TRBV6-5; possibly TRBD1 for D (5 bases). Trimming pared 6 bases from V and 5 bases from J, leaving 14 bases between. Germline V lookup: CDR1 MNHEY, CDR2 SVGAGI. The CDR3 runs 14 residues.

V gene TRBV15 combines with J gene TRBJ1-4, with D tentatively TRBD1 (5 bases). The CDR3 has 14 residues. The germline CDR1 and CDR2 sequences are LNHNV and YYDKDF (reference sequence). Trimming left V 3 bases short and J 6 bases short, with 11 bases between. The CDR3, as DNA: TGTGCCACCAGCAGGGGCCCGGGGGATGAAAAACTGTTTTTT. It translates to CATSRGPGDEKLFF.